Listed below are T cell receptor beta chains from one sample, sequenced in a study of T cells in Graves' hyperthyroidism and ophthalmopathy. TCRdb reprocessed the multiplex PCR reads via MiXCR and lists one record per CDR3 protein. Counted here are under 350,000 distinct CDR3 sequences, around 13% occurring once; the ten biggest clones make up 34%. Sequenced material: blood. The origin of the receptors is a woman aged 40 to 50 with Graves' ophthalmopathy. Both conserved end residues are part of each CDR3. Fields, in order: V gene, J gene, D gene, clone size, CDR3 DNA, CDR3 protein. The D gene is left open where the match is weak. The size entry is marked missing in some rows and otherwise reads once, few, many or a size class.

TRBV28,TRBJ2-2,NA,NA,TGTACCAGTGAGGTTCCGGGCACCGGGGAGCTGTTTTTT,CTSEVPGTGELFF
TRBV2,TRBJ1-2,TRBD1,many,TGTGCCAGCAGTGAGAGGGCCGGGACAGGGGGATACACCTTC,CASSERAGTGGYTF
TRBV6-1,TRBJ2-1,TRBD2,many,TGTGCCAGCAGCACCGGAGCGGGAGAAGGGAATGAGCAGTTCTTC,CASSTGAGEGNEQFF
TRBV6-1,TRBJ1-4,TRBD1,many,TGTGCCAGCAGTCGCAGGGGGAATGAAAAACTGTTTTTT,CASSRRGNEKLFF
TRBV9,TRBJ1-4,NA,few,TGTGCCAGCAGCGTCGGCGCAACTAATGAAAAACTGTTTTTT,CASSVGATNEKLFF
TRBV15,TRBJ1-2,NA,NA,TGTGCCACCAGGTTCACCCTAGGATCTAACTATGGCTACATCTTC,CATRFTLGSNYGYIF
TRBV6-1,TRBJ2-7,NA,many,TGTGCCAGCAGTAACCGAGGAGCAGGAGACGAGCAGTACTTC,CASSNRGAGDEQYF
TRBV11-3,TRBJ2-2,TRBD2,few,TGTGCCAGCAGCTCGGAGCGGGGTTTGGCCGGGGAGCTGTTTTTT,CASSSERGLAGELFF
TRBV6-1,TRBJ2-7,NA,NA,TGTGCCAGCAGTGATCTTTTCAGCTACGAGCAGTACTTC,CASSDLFSYEQYF
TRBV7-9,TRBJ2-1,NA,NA,TGTGCCAGCAGCTCCCCTAAGGGTGAGCAGTTCTTC,CASSSPKGEQFF
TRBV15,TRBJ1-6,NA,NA,TGTGCCACCAGCAGAGAAAACAGTGGGGATTCACCCCTCCACTTT,CATSRENSGDSPLHF
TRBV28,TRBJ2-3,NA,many,TGTGCCAGCAGTTCTTATGAGGAGGCTTACGGCACAGATACGCAGTATTTT,CASSSYEEAYGTDTQYF
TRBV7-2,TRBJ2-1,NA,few,TGTGCCAGCAGCTTATCCCTAGCGAGTGGGAATGAGCAGTTCTTC,CASSLSLASGNEQFF
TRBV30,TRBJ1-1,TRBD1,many,TGTGCCTGGAACCCCGGGACAGGGGACACTGAAGCTTTCTTT,CAWNPGTGDTEAFF
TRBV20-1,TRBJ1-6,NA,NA,TGCAGTGCTAAAAGGGAGGATTCACCCCTCCACTTT,CSAKREDSPLHF
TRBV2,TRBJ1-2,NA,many,TGTGCCAGCCCACAAAGGGGGAACTATGGCTACACCTTC,CASPQRGNYGYTF
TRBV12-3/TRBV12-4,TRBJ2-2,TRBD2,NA,TGTGCCAGCAGTTTAAGCGGGGGGCGTGACACCGGGGAGCTGTTTTTT,CASSLSGGRDTGELFF
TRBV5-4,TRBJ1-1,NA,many,TGTGCCAGCAGCTTGGAGGTTCGGGGGGCTGAAGCTTTCTTT,CASSLEVRGAEAFF
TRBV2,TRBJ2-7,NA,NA,TGTGCCAGCAGTGTGATTTTGGGCGAGCAGTACTTC,CASSVILGEQYF
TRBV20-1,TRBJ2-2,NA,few,TGCAGTGCTAGAGATGTTAGGGGGAACACCGGGGAGCTGTTTTTT,CSARDVRGNTGELFF
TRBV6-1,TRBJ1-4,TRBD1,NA,TGTGCCAGCAGGAGGACAGGGGTTGGAGGTGAAAAACTGTTTTTT,CASRRTGVGGEKLFF
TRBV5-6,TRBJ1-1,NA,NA,TGTGCCAGCAGCTTTGGGTGGGGTTTTGTCACTGAAGCTTTCTTT,CASSFGWGFVTEAFF
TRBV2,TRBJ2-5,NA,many,TGTGCCAGTTTGCCCGGGGGAGGAGAGACCCAGTACTTC,CASLPGGGETQYF
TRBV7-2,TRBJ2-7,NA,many,TGTGCCAGCAGCTTTAGTCTCTCGTACGAGCAGTACTTC,CASSFSLSYEQYF
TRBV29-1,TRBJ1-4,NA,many,TGCAGCGTTAAGGGTGTCAGCTCTAATGAAAAACTGTTTTTT,CSVKGVSSNEKLFF